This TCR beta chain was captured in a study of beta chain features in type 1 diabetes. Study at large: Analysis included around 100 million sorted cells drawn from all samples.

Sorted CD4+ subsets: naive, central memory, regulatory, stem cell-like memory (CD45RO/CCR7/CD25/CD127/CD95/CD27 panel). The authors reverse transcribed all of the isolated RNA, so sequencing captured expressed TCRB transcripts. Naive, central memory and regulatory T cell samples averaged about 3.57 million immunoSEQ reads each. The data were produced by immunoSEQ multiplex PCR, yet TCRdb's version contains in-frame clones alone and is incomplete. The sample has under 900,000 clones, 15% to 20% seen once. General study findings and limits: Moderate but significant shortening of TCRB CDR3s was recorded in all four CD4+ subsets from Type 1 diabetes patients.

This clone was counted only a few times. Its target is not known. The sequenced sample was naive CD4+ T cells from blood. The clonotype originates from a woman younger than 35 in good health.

The CDR3 nucleotides are TGTGCCAGTACCCCAGGGTTTAATCAGCCCCAGCATTTT. Translating it yields CASTPGFNQPQHF. V usage is TRBV19 and J usage is TRBJ1-5; D perhaps matches TRBD1 (5 bases). With 7 bases removed from V and 4 bases from J, the gap between germline ends came to 11 bases. The CDR3 runs to 13 residues. CDR1 is LNHDA and CDR2 is SQIVND in the germline V gene (reference sequence).